Shown below are 11 T cell receptor beta chains from a single sample sequenced in a study of T cells after yellow fever vaccination. TCRdb re-called the 5' RACE reads with MiXCR, one entry per CDR3 protein. The sample holds over 130,000 distinct CDR3 sequences, roughly 8% seen once. Material: CD4+ T cells sorted from PBMCs, obtained 5 days after the yellow fever booster vaccination. These receptors came from a man aged 30-40 years who received the YFV17D yellow fever vaccine.

This clonotype was recorded many times. In DNA, the CDR3 is TGTGCCAGCAGCTTAGAGCTGCTAGCCGGTAATAATGAGCAGTTCTTC. Translated: CASSLELLAGNNEQFF. V usage is TRBV7-9 and J usage is TRBJ2-1; perhaps TRBD2 as D (5 bases). With 1 base removed from V and 7 bases from J, the gap between germline ends came to 17 bases. There are 16 residues in the CDR3. Germline CDR1 reads SEHNR; CDR2 reads FQNEAQ (reference sequence).

This clonotype was detected ten times or more. The V gene is TRBV4-3, the J gene TRBJ1-5; D might be TRBD1 (5 bases). Trimming took off 4 bases at V and 2 bases at J, with 12 bases between the two ends. CDR1 is LGHNA and CDR2 is YSLEER in the germline V gene. This CDR3 has 15 residues. CDR3 region: CASSPRAWGNQPQHF. The CDR3 nucleotides are TGCGCCAGCAGCCCCAGGGCTTGGGGCAATCAGCCCCAGCATTTT.

This clonotype appeared many times. The chain recombines TRBV12-3 or TRBV12-4 with TRBJ2-2; the D is unclear. This CDR3 contains 14 residues. The germline V and J ends were trimmed by 3 bases and 1 base, with 6 bases remaining between them. DNA of the CDR3: TGTGCCAGCAGTTTTGGGGAGAACACCGGGGAGCTGTTTTTT. This gives the protein CASSFGENTGELFF.

This clonotype was recorded at least ten times. V is TRBV4-3 and J is TRBJ2-1; perhaps TRBD2 as D (6 bases). This CDR3 comprises 16 residues. Germline-derived CDR1 and CDR2 are LGHNA and YSLEER. V lost 2 bases and J lost 7, with 18 bases in between. As DNA, the CDR3 is TGCGCCAGCAGCCAATTGGGAGCGGGTGCGGAGAATGAGCAGTTCTTC. Protein: CASSQLGAGAENEQFF.

This clonotype was seen ten or more times. This chain uses TRBV20-1 with TRBJ2-3, with TRBD2 matching over 9 bases. Per germline, CDR1 DFQATT and CDR2 SNEGSKA (reference sequence). CDR3 length: 14 amino acids. The chain's CDR3 is CRVSGRRSGYTQYF. CDR3 DNA sequence: TGCAGAGTAAGCGGGAGGCGGAGTGGATACACGCAGTATTTT.

This rearrangement joins TRBV5-1 to TRBJ2-2; no definite D call. The V gene's germline CDR1 is SGHRS and CDR2 YFSETQ. V was shortened by 4 bases and J by 4 bases, with 14 bases between the two germline ends. This CDR3 region has 15 residues. CDR3 sequence: CASSTDRVPTGELFF. DNA of the CDR3: TGCGCCAGCAGCACGGACCGAGTTCCCACCGGGGAGCTGTTTTTT.

This clonotype was seen at least ten times. The chain is built from TRBV7-2 and TRBJ2-7; 8 nucleotides line up with TRBD2. CDR3 length equals 14 residues. CDR1 is SGHTA and CDR2 is FQGNSA in the germline V gene. The V gene end was trimmed by 8 bases and the J gene end by 0 bases; junction bases not matched to a gene: 6. In nucleotides, the CDR3 is TGTGCCAGCGCGACTAGCGAAAACTCCTACGAGCAGTACTTC. Translated, it gives CASATSENSYEQYF.

This clonotype was picked up many times. The chain couples TRBV12-3 or TRBV12-4 to TRBJ2-1, with D perhaps TRBD2 (6 bases). The CDR3 contains 12 residues. V was shortened by 6 bases and J by 8 bases, with 11 bases between the two germline ends. The CDR3 loop reads CASSLGLYEQFF. The CDR3 nucleotides read TGTGCCAGCAGCCTCGGACTATATGAGCAGTTCTTC.

This clonotype was counted many times. This chain connects TRBV7-8 to TRBJ1-5; D remains unclear. CDR3 length equals 12 residues. Trimming took 1 base from V and 9 from J, leaving 7 bases between them. Looked up from germline, CDR1 is SGHVS and CDR2 is FQNEAQ. DNA for the CDR3: TGTGCCAGCAGCTTAGAGCGAGGGCCCCAGCATTTT. Amino acids: CASSLERGPQHF.

This clonotype came up many times. The CDR3 coding sequence is TGCGCCAGCAGCGTAACCCCCGCAGGAGCCTCCTACAATGAGCAGTTCTTC. Its translation: CASSVTPAGASYNEQFF. This chain connects TRBV5-1 to TRBJ2-1; D ambiguous. Trimming pared 4 bases from V and 0 bases from J, leaving 17 bases between. CDR1 SGHRS and CDR2 YFSETQ come from the germline V gene. This CDR3 is 17 amino acids long.

This clonotype has at least ten counts. The chain combines TRBV5-1 with TRBJ2-3; D is unclear. The germline V gene has CDR1 SGHRS and CDR2 YFSETQ. The CDR3 consists of 13 residues. V lost 4 bases and J 2 bases, leaving 8 bases between the germline ends. CDR3 loop: CASSPATTDTQYF. Here the CDR3 DNA reads TGCGCCAGCAGCCCGGCCACCACAGATACGCAGTATTTT.